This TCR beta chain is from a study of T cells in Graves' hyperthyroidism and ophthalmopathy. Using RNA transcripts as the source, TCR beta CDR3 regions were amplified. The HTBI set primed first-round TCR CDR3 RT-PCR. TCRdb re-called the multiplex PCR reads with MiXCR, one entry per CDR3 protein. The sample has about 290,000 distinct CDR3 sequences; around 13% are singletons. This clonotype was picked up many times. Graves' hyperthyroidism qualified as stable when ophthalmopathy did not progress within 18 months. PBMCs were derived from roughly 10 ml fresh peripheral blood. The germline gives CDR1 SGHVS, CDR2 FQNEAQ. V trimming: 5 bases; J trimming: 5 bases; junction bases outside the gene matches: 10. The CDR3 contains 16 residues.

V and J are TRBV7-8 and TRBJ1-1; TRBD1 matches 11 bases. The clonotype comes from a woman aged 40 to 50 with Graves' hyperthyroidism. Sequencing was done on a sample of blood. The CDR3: CASSPGTGGFWTEAFF. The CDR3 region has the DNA TGTGCCAGCAGCCCAGGGACAGGGGGGTTCTGGACTGAAGCTTTCTTT.